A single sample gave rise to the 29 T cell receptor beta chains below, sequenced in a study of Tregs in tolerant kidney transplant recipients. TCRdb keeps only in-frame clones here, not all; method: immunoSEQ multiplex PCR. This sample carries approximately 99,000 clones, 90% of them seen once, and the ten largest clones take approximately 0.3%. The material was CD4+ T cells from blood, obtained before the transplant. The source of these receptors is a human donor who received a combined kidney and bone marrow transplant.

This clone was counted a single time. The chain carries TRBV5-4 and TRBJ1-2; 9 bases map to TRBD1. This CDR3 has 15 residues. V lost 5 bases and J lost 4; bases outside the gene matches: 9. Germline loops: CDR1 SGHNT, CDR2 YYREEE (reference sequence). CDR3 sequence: CASRSGDRVRYGYTF. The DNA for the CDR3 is TGTGCCAGCAGGTCCGGGGACAGGGTCCGCTATGGCTACACCTTC.

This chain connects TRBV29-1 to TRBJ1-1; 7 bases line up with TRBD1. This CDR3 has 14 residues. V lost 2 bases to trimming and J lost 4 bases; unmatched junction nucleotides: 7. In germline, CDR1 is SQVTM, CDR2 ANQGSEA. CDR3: CSVERKQGSTEAFF. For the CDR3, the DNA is TGCAGCGTTGAAAGGAAACAGGGGAGCACTGAAGCTTTCTTT.

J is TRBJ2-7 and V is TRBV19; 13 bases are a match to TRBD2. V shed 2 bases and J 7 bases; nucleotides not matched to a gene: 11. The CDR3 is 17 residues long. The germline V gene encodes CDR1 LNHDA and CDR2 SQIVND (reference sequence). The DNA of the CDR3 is TGTGCCAGTAGTATATCGGCCACTAGCGGGGGGGCGGGAGAGCAGTACTTC. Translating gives CASSISATSGGAGEQYF.

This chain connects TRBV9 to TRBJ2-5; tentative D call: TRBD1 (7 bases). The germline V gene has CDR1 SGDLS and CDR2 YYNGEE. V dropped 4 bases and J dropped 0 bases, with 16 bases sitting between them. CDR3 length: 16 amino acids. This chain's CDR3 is CASSRGPLADQETQYF. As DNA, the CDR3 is TGTGCCAGCAGCAGGGGGCCACTAGCCGACCAAGAGACCCAGTACTTC.

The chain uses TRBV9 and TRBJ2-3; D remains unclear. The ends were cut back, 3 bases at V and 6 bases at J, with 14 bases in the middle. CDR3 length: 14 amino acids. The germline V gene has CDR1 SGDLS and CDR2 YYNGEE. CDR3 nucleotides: TGTGCCAGCAGCGGCGAAGTTGCGAGGGATACGCAGTATTTT. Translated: CASSGEVARDTQYF.

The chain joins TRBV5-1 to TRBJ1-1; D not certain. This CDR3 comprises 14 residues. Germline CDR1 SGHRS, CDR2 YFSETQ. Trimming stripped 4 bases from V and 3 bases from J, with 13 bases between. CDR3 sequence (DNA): TGCGCCAGCAGCGGGAGGGCAGATTACACTGAAGCTTTCTTT. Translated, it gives CASSGRADYTEAFF.

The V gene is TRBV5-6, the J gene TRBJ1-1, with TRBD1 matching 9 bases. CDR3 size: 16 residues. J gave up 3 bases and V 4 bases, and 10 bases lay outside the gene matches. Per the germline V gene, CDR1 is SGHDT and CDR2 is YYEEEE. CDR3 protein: CASSPPGTGLDTEAFF. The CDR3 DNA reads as TGTGCCAGCAGCCCCCCCGGGACAGGGCTGGACACTGAAGCTTTCTTT. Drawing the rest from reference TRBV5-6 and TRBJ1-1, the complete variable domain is DAGVTQSPTHLIKTRGQQVTLRCSPKSGHDTVSWYQQALGQGPQFIFQYYEEEERQRGNFPDRFSGHQFPNYSSELNVNALLLGDSALYLCASSPPGTGLDTEAFFGQGTRLTVV.

CDR3 coding DNA: TGTGCCAGCAGCACTCGGACAGGGGGAACCTACGAGCAGTACTTC. Amino acids: CASSTRTGGTYEQYF. This chain joins TRBV5-6 and TRBJ2-7; 10 bases are a match to TRBD1. Germline lookup yields CDR1 SGHDT and CDR2 YYEEEE. The CDR3 sequence is 15 residues long. V trimming: 4 bases; J trimming: 2 bases; junction bases outside the gene matches: 6.

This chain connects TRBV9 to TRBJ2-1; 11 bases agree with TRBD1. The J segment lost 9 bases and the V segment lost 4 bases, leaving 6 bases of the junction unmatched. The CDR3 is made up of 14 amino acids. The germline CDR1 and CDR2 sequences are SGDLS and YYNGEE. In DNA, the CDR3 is TGTGCCAGCAGCCGCCAGGGACAGGGGGGTGAGCAGTTCTTC. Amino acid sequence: CASSRQGQGGEQFF.

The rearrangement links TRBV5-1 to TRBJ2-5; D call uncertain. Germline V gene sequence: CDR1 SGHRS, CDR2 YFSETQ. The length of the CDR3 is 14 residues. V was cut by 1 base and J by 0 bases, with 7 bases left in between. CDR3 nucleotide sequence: TGCGCCAGCAGCTTGAACCAGAACCAAGAGACCCAGTACTTC. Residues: CASSLNQNQETQYF.

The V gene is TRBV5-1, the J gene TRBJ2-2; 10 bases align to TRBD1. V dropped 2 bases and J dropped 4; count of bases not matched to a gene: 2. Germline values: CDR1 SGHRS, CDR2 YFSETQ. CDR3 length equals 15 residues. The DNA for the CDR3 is TGCGCCAGCAGCTTCGGGACAGGGGTCACCGGGGAGCTGTTTTTT. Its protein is CASSFGTGVTGELFF.

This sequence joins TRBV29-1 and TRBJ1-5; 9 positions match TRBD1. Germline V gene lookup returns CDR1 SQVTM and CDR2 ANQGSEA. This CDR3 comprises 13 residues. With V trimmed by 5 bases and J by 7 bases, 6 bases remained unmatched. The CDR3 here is CSVMGTGRQPQHF. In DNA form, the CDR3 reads TGCAGCGTTATGGGGACAGGGCGACAGCCCCAGCATTTT.

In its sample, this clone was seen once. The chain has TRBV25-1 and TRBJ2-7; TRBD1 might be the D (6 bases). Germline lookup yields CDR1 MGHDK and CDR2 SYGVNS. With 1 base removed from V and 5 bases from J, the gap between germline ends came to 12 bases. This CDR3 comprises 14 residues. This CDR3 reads CASSEFRDTNEQYF. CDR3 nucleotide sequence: TGTGCCAGCAGTGAATTCCGGGACACAAACGAGCAGTACTTC.

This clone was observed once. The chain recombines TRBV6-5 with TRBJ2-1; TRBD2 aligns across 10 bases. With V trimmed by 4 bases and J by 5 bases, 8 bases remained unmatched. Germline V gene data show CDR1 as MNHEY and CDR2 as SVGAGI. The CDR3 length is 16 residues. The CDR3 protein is CASSWDPSGSHNEQFF. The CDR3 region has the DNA TGTGCCAGCAGTTGGGATCCTAGCGGGAGCCACAATGAGCAGTTCTTC.

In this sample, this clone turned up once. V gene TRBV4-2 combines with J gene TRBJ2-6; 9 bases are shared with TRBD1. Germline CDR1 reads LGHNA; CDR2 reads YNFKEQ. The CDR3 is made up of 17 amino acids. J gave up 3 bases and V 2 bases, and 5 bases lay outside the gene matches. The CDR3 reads CASSQRHRGLGANVLTF. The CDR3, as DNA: TGTGCCAGCAGCCAACGTCACAGGGGGCTTGGGGCCAACGTCCTGACTTTC.

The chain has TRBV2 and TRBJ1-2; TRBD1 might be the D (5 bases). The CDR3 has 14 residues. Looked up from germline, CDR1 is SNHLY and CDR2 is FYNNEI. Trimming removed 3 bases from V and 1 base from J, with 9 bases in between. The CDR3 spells CASSDRVYNYGYTF. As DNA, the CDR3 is TGTGCCAGCAGTGACAGGGTTTATAACTATGGCTACACCTTC.

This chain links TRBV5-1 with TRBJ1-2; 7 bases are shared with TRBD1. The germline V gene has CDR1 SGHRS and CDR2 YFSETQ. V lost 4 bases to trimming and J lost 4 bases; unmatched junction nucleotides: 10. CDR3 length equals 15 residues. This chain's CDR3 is CASSSRDRGPYGYTF. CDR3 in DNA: TGCGCCAGCAGCAGCCGGGACAGAGGCCCCTATGGCTACACCTTC.

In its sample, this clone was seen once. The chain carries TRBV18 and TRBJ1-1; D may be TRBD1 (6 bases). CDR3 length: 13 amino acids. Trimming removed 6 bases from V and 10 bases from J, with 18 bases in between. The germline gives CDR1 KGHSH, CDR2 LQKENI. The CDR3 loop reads CASSPERQVGAFF. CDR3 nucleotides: TGTGCCAGCTCCCCCGAGCGACAGGTAGGAGCTTTCTTT.

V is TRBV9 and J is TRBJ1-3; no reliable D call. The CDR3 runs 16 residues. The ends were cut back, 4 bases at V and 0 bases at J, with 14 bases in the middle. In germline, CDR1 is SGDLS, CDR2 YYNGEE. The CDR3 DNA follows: TGTGCCAGCAGCCCTGTTCGGGTTCCCTCTGGAAACACCATATATTTT. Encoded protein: CASSPVRVPSGNTIYF. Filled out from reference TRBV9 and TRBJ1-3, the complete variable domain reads DSGVTQTPKHLITATGQRVTLRCSPRSGDLSVYWYQQSLDQGLQFLIQYYNGEERAKGNILERFSAQQFPDLHSELNLSSLELGDSALYFCASSPVRVPSGNTIYFGEGSWLTVV.

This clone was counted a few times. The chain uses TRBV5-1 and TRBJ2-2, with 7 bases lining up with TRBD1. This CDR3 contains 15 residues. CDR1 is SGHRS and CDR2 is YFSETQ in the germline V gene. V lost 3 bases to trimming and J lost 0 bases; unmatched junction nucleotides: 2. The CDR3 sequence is CASSWGTANTGELFF. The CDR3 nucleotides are TGCGCCAGCAGCTGGGGGACAGCGAACACCGGGGAGCTGTTTTTT.

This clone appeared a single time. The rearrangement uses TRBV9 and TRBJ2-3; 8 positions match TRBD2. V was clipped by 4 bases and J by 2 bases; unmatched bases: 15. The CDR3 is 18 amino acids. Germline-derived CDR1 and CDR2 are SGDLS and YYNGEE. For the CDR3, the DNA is TGTGCCAGCAGCTCCCGCCTTGCTCCAGCGGGGGCCACAGATACGCAGTATTTT. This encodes CASSSRLAPAGATDTQYF.

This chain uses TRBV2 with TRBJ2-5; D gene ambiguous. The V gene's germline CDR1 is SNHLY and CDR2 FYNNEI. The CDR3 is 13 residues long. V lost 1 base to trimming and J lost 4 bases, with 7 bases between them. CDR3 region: CASSEGVPETQYF. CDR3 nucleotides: TGTGCCAGCAGTGAAGGAGTCCCAGAGACCCAGTACTTC.

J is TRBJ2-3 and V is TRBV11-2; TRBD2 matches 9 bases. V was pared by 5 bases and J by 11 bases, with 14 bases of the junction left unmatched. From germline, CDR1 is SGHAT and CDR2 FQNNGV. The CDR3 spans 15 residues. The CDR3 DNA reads TGTGCCAGCAGCCCCGCCGGGGCGGCGGGAGGGGAGCAGTATTTT. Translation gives CASSPAGAAGGEQYF.

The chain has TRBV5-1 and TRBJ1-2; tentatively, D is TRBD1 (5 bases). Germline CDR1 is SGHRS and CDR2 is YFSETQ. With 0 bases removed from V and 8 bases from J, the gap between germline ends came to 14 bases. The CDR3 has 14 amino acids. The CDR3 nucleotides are TGCGCCAGCAGCTTGGCTGCTGGGGGAGGAGGCTACACCTTC. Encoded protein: CASSLAAGGGGYTF.

The CDR3 DNA reads TGTGCCAGCAGGAAGATACAGGGGCCTGATCAGCCCCAGCATTTT. Translation gives CASRKIQGPDQPQHF. This sequence joins TRBV6-5 and TRBJ1-5; 7 bases fit TRBD1. The CDR3 is made up of 15 amino acids. Trimming cost V 6 bases and J 5 bases; bases outside gene matches: 10. Germline V gene lookup returns CDR1 MNHEY and CDR2 SVGAGI.

The CDR3 here is CASRASGRETQYF. The DNA for the CDR3 is TGCGCCAGCAGGGCTAGCGGGAGGGAGACCCAGTACTTC. The V and J genes are TRBV4-1 and TRBJ2-5, with 11 bases aligning to TRBD2. V trimming: 6 bases; J trimming: 5 bases; junction bases outside the gene matches: 2. The CDR3 is made up of 13 amino acids. The germline gives CDR1 MGHRA, CDR2 YSYEKL.

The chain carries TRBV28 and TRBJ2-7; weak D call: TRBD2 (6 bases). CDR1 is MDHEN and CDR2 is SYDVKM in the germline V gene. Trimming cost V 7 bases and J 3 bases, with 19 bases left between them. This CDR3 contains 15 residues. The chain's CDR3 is CASTPRGGTRYEQYF. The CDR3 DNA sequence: TGTGCCAGCACCCCTAGAGGCGGGACGCGCTACGAGCAGTACTTC.

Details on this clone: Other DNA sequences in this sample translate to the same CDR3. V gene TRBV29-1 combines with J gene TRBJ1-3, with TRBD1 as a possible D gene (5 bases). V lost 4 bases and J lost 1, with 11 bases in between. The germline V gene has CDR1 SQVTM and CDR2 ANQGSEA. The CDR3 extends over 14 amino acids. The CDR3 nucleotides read TGCAGCGTTGGGCAGGGAGGGTCTGGAAACACCATATATTTT. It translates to CSVGQGGSGNTIYF.

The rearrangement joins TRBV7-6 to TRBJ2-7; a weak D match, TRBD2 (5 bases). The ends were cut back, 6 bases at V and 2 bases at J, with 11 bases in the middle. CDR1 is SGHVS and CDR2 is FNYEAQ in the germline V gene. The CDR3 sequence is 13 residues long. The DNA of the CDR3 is TGTGCCAGCAGTTCGGGGTCAGCCTACGAGCAGTACTTC. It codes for CASSSGSAYEQYF.